This TCR beta chain was profiled in a study of radiotherapy plus CTLA-4 blockade in lung cancer. Only in-frame clones appear in the TCRdb table, and some are missing; sequencing was by immunoSEQ multiplex PCR. The sample lists over 85,000 clones, about 86% seen once, with 4.9% in the top ten. The CDR3 is 13 amino acids. Germline V CDR1 and CDR2: SGHNT, YYREEE (reference sequence). V lost 4 bases and J lost 8, with 15 bases in between. The clonotype originates from a human donor with non-small cell lung cancer that progressed on radiotherapy plus ipilimumab. This material consisted of peripheral blood, taken from a patient treated with radiotherapy plus ipilimumab. The rearrangement links TRBV5-4 to TRBJ1-2; no clear D gene. The CDR3 here is CASSPEGLWGYTF. CDR3 in DNA: TGTGCCAGCAGCCCGGAAGGGCTGTGGGGCTACACCTTC.